This TCR beta chain was recovered during a study of OX40 agonist ivuxolimab in advanced cancers. Enrollment shut out patients with autoimmune disease history or systemic immunosuppression. A note on this clone: Its antigen remains unknown.

The data were produced by immunoSEQ multiplex PCR, yet TCRdb's version contains in-frame clones alone and is incomplete. The sample includes some 97,000 clones, 80% to 95% of them seen just once. The CDR3 is made up of 14 amino acids. The germline V gene encodes CDR1 SGHDN and CDR2 FVKESK. With 4 bases clipped from V and 5 bases from J, the junction kept 4 bases outside the gene matches. Findings and caveats of the study: Relatively little clonal expansion, among the lowest observed, appeared in partial responders at 0.1-3.0 mg/kg.

This receptor was obtained from an adult with an advanced solid tumor such as melanoma, head and neck, liver or kidney cancer. The sample was CD4+ or CD8+ T cells sorted from blood, taken in a trial of the OX40 agonist ivuxolimab. The chain has TRBV14 and TRBJ2-3; 9 bases are a match to TRBD1. CDR3 protein: CASSPGTGRDTQYF. The CDR3 DNA is TGTGCCAGCAGCCCCGGGACAGGGAGAGATACGCAGTATTTT.